The 13 T cell receptor beta chains presented below share a single source sample, sequenced in a study of Ad26.COV2.S vaccination and SARS-CoV-2 variants. The assay was immunoSEQ multiplex PCR, and TCRdb's table has in-frame clones only and misses some. Of roughly 320,000 clones listed, more than 75% were seen once; the top ten hold 3.4%. Documented treatment: roughly 20 received Ad26.COV2.S at low or high dose, single or two shots; about 5 received placebo; per-sample allocation not given. It was on day 63 after the first vaccine or placebo injection that samples were taken. Source: peripheral blood, taken in a trial of Ad26.COV2.S vaccine versus placebo. The receptors here all came from a person aged 18 to 65 who received the Ad26.COV2.S COVID-19 vaccine or a placebo.

The chain's CDR3 is CSVTLTVEAFF. The CDR3 DNA follows: TGCAGCGTCACTCTGACAGTAGAAGCTTTCTTT. The rearrangement uses TRBV29-1 and TRBJ1-1; a weak D match, TRBD1 (5 bases). The CDR3 sequence is 11 residues long. Germline lookup yields CDR1 SQVTM and CDR2 ANQGSEA. The V end was cut by 6 bases, the J end by 8 bases, with 13 bases between.

This clone came up a few times. The rearrangement joins TRBV9 to TRBJ2-7; 9 bases map to TRBD1. There are 15 residues in the CDR3. The junction had 8 bases not matched to a gene; V was cut back by 0 bases and J by 7 bases. Germline assignment: CDR1 SGDLS and CDR2 YYNGEE. The CDR3 spells CASSVDWTGVREQYF. The CDR3 DNA sequence: TGTGCCAGCAGCGTAGACTGGACAGGGGTGAGGGAGCAGTACTTC.

In nucleotides, the CDR3 is TGCGCCAGCAGTCAGGGACAGTCGGGCTACACCTTC. This gives the protein CASSQGQSGYTF. This chain joins TRBV5-1 and TRBJ1-2; TRBD1 matches 7 bases. The CDR3 contains 12 residues. The J segment lost 8 bases and the V segment lost 5 bases, leaving 6 bases of the junction unmatched. Germline-derived CDR1 and CDR2 are SGHRS and YFSETQ.

The chain has TRBV24-1 and TRBJ1-2; 8 bases line up with TRBD1. The CDR3 has 12 residues. V trimming: 5 bases; J trimming: 8 bases; junction bases outside the gene matches: 3. The V gene's germline CDR1 is KGHDR and CDR2 SFDVKD. This CDR3 is CATSATGVGYTF. The CDR3 coding sequence is TGTGCCACCAGTGCGACAGGGGTCGGCTACACCTTC.

For this clone: Other DNA variants within this sample encode the same CDR3. The chain carries TRBV18 and TRBJ2-7; TRBD1 matches at 11 bases. Germline CDR1 KGHSH, CDR2 LQKENI. With 3 bases clipped from V and 0 bases from J, the junction kept 1 base outside the gene matches. CDR3 size: 15 residues. The CDR3 is CASSPGQGVSYEQYF. CDR3 DNA: TGTGCCAGCTCACCGGGACAGGGGGTCTCCTACGAGCAGTACTTC.

The chain carries TRBV13 and TRBJ2-7, with a weak D call TRBD2 (6 bases). The CDR3 runs to 15 residues. Germline CDR1 and CDR2: PRHDT and FYEKMQ (reference sequence). V lost 6 bases, J lost 1 base, and 16 bases lay in between. The CDR3 is CASRSTSSRSYEQYF. In DNA form, the CDR3 reads TGTGCCAGCAGATCTACTAGCTCCCGGTCCTACGAGCAGTACTTC.

For the CDR3, the DNA is TGCGCCAGCAGCCCTTTGTCCGGGTTGGCTGGGGCCAACGTCCTGACTTTC. This translates into CASSPLSGLAGANVLTF. The rearrangement uses TRBV4-1 and TRBJ2-6; D gene unclear. The CDR3 contains 17 residues. Germline values: CDR1 MGHRA, CDR2 YSYEKL. V was cut by 4 bases and J by 2 bases, with 15 bases left in between.

The genes are TRBV30 and TRBJ1-2; TRBD1 is a possible D gene (5 bases). Germline V gene data show CDR1 as GTSNPN and CDR2 as SVGIG (reference sequence). This CDR3 contains 12 residues. V lost 4 bases, J lost 8 bases, and 14 bases lay in between. DNA for the CDR3: TGTGCCTGGAAAAGGGGCGCTCAGGGCTACACCTTC. As protein: CAWKRGAQGYTF.

Worth noting for this clone: At one end the junction does not follow the germline gene, possibly because of a read error. The chain links TRBV7-7 to TRBJ2-3; 7 nucleotides align to TRBD1. Germline V gene sequence: CDR1 SSHAT, CDR2 FNYEAQ (reference sequence). This CDR3 contains 15 residues. As DNA, the CDR3 is TGTGCTAGCAGCTTAGGGACAGTTAGCACAGATACGCAGTATTTT. Amino acid sequence: CASSLGTVSTDTQYF.

The chain couples TRBV2 to TRBJ1-1; D possibly corresponds to TRBD1 (5 bases). The ends were cut back, 2 bases at V and 5 bases at J, with 12 bases in the middle. This CDR3 spans 14 amino acids. Looked up from germline, CDR1 is SNHLY and CDR2 is FYNNEI. The chain's CDR3 is CASSELGRETEAFF. CDR3 bases: TGTGCCAGCAGTGAACTGGGGCGGGAGACTGAAGCTTTCTTT.

DNA of the CDR3: TGTGCCAGCAGTGAAGACAGGGTAGATAATTCACCCCTCCACTTT. Encoded protein: CASSEDRVDNSPLHF. The genes are TRBV6-1 and TRBJ1-6, with TRBD1 as a possible D gene (6 bases). Trimming pared 1 base from V and 5 bases from J, leaving 9 bases between. This CDR3 has 15 residues. The germline V gene has CDR1 MNHNS and CDR2 SASEGT.

The rearrangement links TRBV12-3 or TRBV12-4 to TRBJ1-1, with D unresolved. The CDR3 is made up of 11 amino acids. V dropped 6 bases and J dropped 1 base, with 3 bases sitting between them. The chain's CDR3 is CASSQNTEAFF. CDR3 in DNA: TGTGCCAGCAGCCAGAACACTGAAGCTTTCTTT.

CDR3 sequence reads: CASSFGTGPEQYF. CDR3 in DNA: TGTGCCAGCAGCTTTGGGACAGGGCCCGAGCAGTACTTC. The gene calls are TRBV7-9 and TRBJ2-7; TRBD1 agrees at 9 bases. In germline, CDR1 is SEHNR, CDR2 FQNEAQ (reference sequence). The V and J ends lost 3 bases and 6 bases, in that order; junction bases with no gene match: 3. The CDR3 consists of 13 residues.